Listed below are T cell receptor beta chains from one sample, sequenced in a study of blood T cell repertoires in COVID-19. Assay used: immunoSEQ multiplex PCR; TCRdb lists only in-frame clones, some missing. The table records some 38,000 clones, 75% to 90% of them present only once. Sequencing was done on a sample of peripheral blood. These receptors were taken from a woman in her seventies with acute or convalescent COVID-19. CDR3s include the opening cysteine and the closing phenylalanine or tryptophan. A D gene is named only where the DNA matches it firmly. The listing skips clone size in some rows; elsewhere it reads once, few, many or a size class.

D gene,V gene,J gene,clone size,CDR3 DNA,CDR3 protein
.,TRBV5-1,TRBJ2-6,.,TGCGCCAGCAGCCACGGACTATCTGGGGCCAACGTCCTGACTTTC,CASSHGLSGANVLTF
TRBD2,TRBV3-1/TRBV3-2,TRBJ2-1,.,TGTGCCAGCAGCCAAGGACGAACGGGGGGGGCGCAGTTCTTC,CASSQGRTGGAQFF
.,TRBV28,TRBJ1-5,.,TGTGCCAGCAGCCCCCCCGGGTTGTGGGAGAATTTT,CASSPPGLWENF
TRBD1,TRBV28,TRBJ2-7,.,TGTGCCAGCAGCCAAAGTGGGGACAGGGGGCGGGGCGAGCAGTACTTC,CASSQSGDRGRGEQYF
.,TRBV3-1/TRBV3-2,TRBJ2-1,once,TGTGCCAGCAGCCAAAGAGGCGCGGCAAACAATGAGCAGTTCTTC,CASSQRGAANNEQFF
TRBD1,TRBV18,TRBJ2-1,.,TGTGCCAGCTCACCCGGACAGGGAGACAATGAGCAGTTCTTC,CASSPGQGDNEQFF
TRBD1,TRBV12-5,TRBJ1-2,.,TGTGCTAGTGGTTTGTCAGGGGGCAACTATGGCTACACCTTC,CASGLSGGNYGYTF
TRBD1,TRBV3-1/TRBV3-2,TRBJ1-1,.,TGTGCCAGCAGCCAAGGACAGGGGAGGGGCACTGAAGCTTTCTTT,CASSQGQGRGTEAFF
TRBD1,TRBV4-2,TRBJ1-5,.,TGTGCCAGCAGCCAATCTCAGGGGGTCCCAGCAAGGCCCCAGCATTTT,CASSQSQGVPARPQHF
TRBD2,TRBV28,TRBJ2-1,.,TGTGCCAGCGGGTGGTGGCCGGGAGGGGCAGGGGACGGGACTCACAATGAGCAGTTCTTC,CASGWWPGGAGDGTHNEQFF
TRBD2,TRBV18,TRBJ2-7,.,TGTGCCAGTTCATCGGGGGGTGAGCAGTACTTC,CASSSGGEQYF
.,TRBV18,TRBJ2-1,.,TGTGCCAGCTCACCTAACGGGATTAATGAGCAGTTCTTC,CASSPNGINEQFF
.,TRBV18,TRBJ2-7,.,TGTGCCAGCTCACCACGACAGAACATCGAGCAGTACTTC,CASSPRQNIEQYF
.,TRBV3-1/TRBV3-2,TRBJ2-5,few,TGTGCCAGCAGCCGGCTAGCACAAGAGACCCAGTACTTC,CASSRLAQETQYF
.,TRBV7-9,TRBJ2-5,.,TGTGCCAGCAGTGCAGGGTACCAAGAGACCCAGTACTTC,CASSAGYQETQYF
TRBD1,TRBV4-2,TRBJ1-2,.,TGTGCCAGCAGGCACACAGGGGGTTTTTATGGCTACACCTTC,CASRHTGGFYGYTF
.,TRBV19,TRBJ1-5,few,TGTGCCAGTAGTGGACAGCCCTATAGCAATCAGCCCCAGCATTTT,CASSGQPYSNQPQHF
.,TRBV28,TRBJ2-3,.,TGTGCCAGCAGTTACGGGACAGGGTTCGCGGGAGGCCTTTATTTT,CASSYGTGFAGGLYF
.,TRBV5-1,TRBJ1-6,.,TGCGCCAGCAGCTTGAGAGTCTCGAATTCACCCCTCCACTTT,CASSLRVSNSPLHF
TRBD2,TRBV7-7,TRBJ2-2,.,TGTGCTAGCAGCCCGGGACTAGCGGGGAACACCGGGGAGCTGTTTTTT,CASSPGLAGNTGELFF
.,TRBV19,TRBJ1-2,.,TGTGCCAGTAGTCAAGACAGCGGACTATGGGGCTACACCTTC,CASSQDSGLWGYTF
TRBD2,TRBV6-5,TRBJ2-1,.,TGTGCCAGCAGTTACTCGTTACTAGCGACGAACAATGAGCAGTTCTTC,CASSYSLLATNNEQFF
.,TRBV28,TRBJ2-7,.,TGTGCCAGCAAGAGAGGGGGGGGTTCCTACGAGCAGTACTTC,CASKRGGGSYEQYF
.,TRBV28,TRBJ1-1,.,TGTGCCAGCAGTTTAAGCCTGCCCCGGGCTGAAGCTTTCTTT,CASSLSLPRAEAFF
.,TRBV18,TRBJ2-3,.,TGTGCCAGCTCACCGGGACAAATCACAGATACGCAGTATTTT,CASSPGQITDTQYF
.,TRBV14,TRBJ2-5,.,TGTGCCAGCAGCACAGGGTATTCAGAGACCCAGTACTTC,CASSTGYSETQYF
TRBD2,TRBV19,TRBJ2-5,.,TGTGCCAGTAGTATTTGGCGGGGGGCCCAAGAGACCCAGTACTTC,CASSIWRGAQETQYF
.,TRBV5-1,TRBJ1-2,once,TGCGCCAGCAGCTTGGGGCTGGTTGGCTATGGCTACACCTTC,CASSLGLVGYGYTF
.,TRBV18,TRBJ1-2,.,TGTGCCAGCTCACCATCCCGGGGGGACGGCTACACCTTC,CASSPSRGDGYTF
.,TRBV2,TRBJ2-3,few,TGTGCCAGCAGACAGCCTAGCACAGATACGCAGTATTTT,CASRQPSTDTQYF
.,TRBV29-1,TRBJ2-7,.,TGCAGCGCGACGAACAACTACGAGCAGTACTTC,CSATNNYEQYF
TRBD2,TRBV10-3,TRBJ2-3,.,TGTGCCATCAGTGAATCCACTAGCGGGAGCACAGATACGCAGTATTTT,CAISESTSGSTDTQYF
TRBD1,TRBV5-1,TRBJ1-1,.,TGCGCCAGCAGCTTGGAGGGACAGGGTATAACTTTCTTT,CASSLEGQGITFF
.,TRBV5-1,TRBJ2-2,.,TGCGCCAGCAGAGAACAGGTGACCGGGGAGCTGTTTTTT,CASREQVTGELFF
TRBD1,TRBV10-3,TRBJ2-5,.,TGTGCCACCCGACAGGGGCCAGAGACCCAGTACTTC,CATRQGPETQYF
TRBD2,TRBV5-4,TRBJ2-1,once,TGTGCCAGCAGCGCCCAAACTAGCGCCTACAATGAGCAGTTCTTC,CASSAQTSAYNEQFF
TRBD1,TRBV19,TRBJ1-2,.,TGTGCCAGTAGCCTGGGACAGCCGGACTATGGCTACACCTTC,CASSLGQPDYGYTF
TRBD2,TRBV28,TRBJ2-2,.,TGTGCCAGCAGTGGCGCCGGAGCGGGGGACTTGAACACCGGGGAGCTGTTTTTT,CASSGAGAGDLNTGELFF